The 31 T cell receptor beta chains below all came from one sample that was sequenced in a study of T cell changes during pregnancy in multiple sclerosis. Sequenced by immunoSEQ multiplex PCR; TCRdb stores in-frame clones only, minus some. The table records tens of thousands of clones, about 89% of them present only once. This sample comprised CD4+ T cells from peripheral blood mononuclear cells, obtained in the third trimester of pregnancy. These receptors all come from a female donor in good health, enrolled as a control in a pregnancy study.

V usage is TRBV28 and J usage is TRBJ1-2; tentative D call: TRBD1 (5 bases). The length of the CDR3 is 14 residues. V dropped 6 bases and J dropped 0 bases, with 11 bases sitting between them. Germline loops: CDR1 MDHEN, CDR2 SYDVKM. This chain's CDR3 is CASSPDRSNYGYTF. CDR3 bases: TGTGCCAGCAGCCCCGACAGATCTAACTATGGCTACACCTTC.

This sequence joins TRBV4-3 and TRBJ2-2, with TRBD2 matching 15 bases. Germline V lookup: CDR1 LGHNA, CDR2 YSLEER. CDR3 length equals 18 residues. The V gene end was trimmed by 3 bases and the J gene end by 7 bases; junction bases not matched to a gene: 9. CDR3: CASSHGGTSGGYGGELFF. The CDR3 DNA reads TGCGCCAGCAGCCATGGGGGGACTAGCGGGGGGTATGGCGGGGAGCTGTTTTTT.

J is TRBJ2-3 and V is TRBV9; the match to TRBD2 covers 11 bases. The CDR3 sequence is 19 residues long. After removal of 0 bases from V and 0 bases from J, the junction contained 9 bases not matched to a gene. CDR1 is SGDLS and CDR2 is YYNGEE in the germline V gene. The chain's CDR3 is CASSVGLVGTSGSTDTQYF. The CDR3 nucleotides are TGTGCCAGCAGCGTAGGGTTGGTGGGGACTAGCGGCAGCACAGATACGCAGTATTTT. The complete variable domain, with remaining parts taken from reference TRBV9 and TRBJ2-3, reads DSGVTQTPKHLITATGQRVTLRCSPRSGDLSVYWYQQSLDQGLQFLIQYYNGEERAKGNILERFSAQQFPDLHSELNLSSLELGDSALYFCASSVGLVGTSGSTDTQYFGPGTRLTVL.

The V and J genes are TRBV18 and TRBJ2-3; possible D gene TRBD2, 5 bases. Germline CDR1 KGHSH, CDR2 LQKENI. The CDR3 is 16 amino acids. V lost 1 base, J lost 1 base, and 12 bases lay in between. CDR3 in amino acids: CASSPLAPVGTDTQYF. The CDR3 DNA follows: TGTGCCAGCTCACCACTAGCGCCGGTAGGCACAGATACGCAGTATTTT.

The rearrangement uses TRBV4-3 and TRBJ2-2; D remains unclear. V lost 3 bases, J lost 1 base, and 9 bases lay in between. Germline lookup yields CDR1 LGHNA and CDR2 YSLEER. The CDR3 spans 15 residues. The CDR3 protein is CASSQGALNTGELFF. The CDR3 nucleotides read TGCGCCAGCAGCCAGGGCGCCCTGAACACCGGGGAGCTGTTTTTT.

V usage is TRBV18 and J usage is TRBJ1-1; 7 nucleotides agree with TRBD1. Trimming at V came to 4 bases and at J to 11 bases, leaving 10 bases not matched to a gene. This CDR3 contains 13 residues. Germline V lookup: CDR1 KGHSH, CDR2 LQKENI. The CDR3 nucleotides read TGTGCCAGCTCACAGGGACAGCATCGAGGGGCTTTCTTT. Translation: CASSQGQHRGAFF. Complete variable domain (other parts from reference TRBV18 and TRBJ1-1): NAGVMQNPRHLVRRRGQEARLRCSPMKGHSHVYWYRQLPEEGLKFMVYLQKENIIDESGMPKERFSAEFPKEGPSILRIQQVVRGDSAAYFCASSQGQHRGAFFGQGTRLTVV.

The chain employs TRBV12-5 and TRBJ2-7; D might be TRBD2 (7 bases). The germline V gene has CDR1 LGHNT and CDR2 FRNRAP. There are 15 residues in the CDR3. V was pared by 1 base and J by 6 bases, with 16 bases between. CDR3 loop: CASGLALRGGSEQYF. In nucleotides, the CDR3 is TGTGCTAGTGGTTTGGCCCTGAGGGGGGGTAGCGAGCAGTACTTC.

V gene TRBV6-5 combines with J gene TRBJ1-2; D ambiguous. V lost 2 bases and J 1 base, leaving 8 bases between the germline ends. The germline CDR1 and CDR2 sequences are MNHEY and SVGAGI. This CDR3 is built from 14 residues. The CDR3, as DNA: TGTGCCAGCAGTTACCGAACTGATAACTATGGCTACACCTTC. It codes for CASSYRTDNYGYTF.

The chain carries TRBV13 and TRBJ2-5, with TRBD2 matching 8 bases. Judging by the DNA end, TRBJ2-7 fits better; the J call may be wrong. Germline CDR1 is PRHDT and CDR2 is FYEKMQ (reference sequence). The CDR3 covers 16 residues. The DNA of the CDR3 is TGTGCCAGCAGCGCATATAGGGCGGGGGGCTACTACGAGCAGTACTTC. Its translation is CASSAYRAGGYYEQYF.

The rearrangement links TRBV2 to TRBJ1-4; perhaps TRBD1 as D (5 bases). The V end lost 7 bases, the J end lost 4 bases, and 10 bases lay between the germline ends. Germline assignment: CDR1 SNHLY and CDR2 FYNNEI. The CDR3 is 13 residues long. CDR3 DNA sequence: TGTGCCAGCACGCGGGGCCTTAATGAAAAACTGTTTTTT. Protein product: CASTRGLNEKLFF.

The chain joins TRBV7-2 to TRBJ2-2, with 8 bases matching TRBD2. Germline CDR1 SGHTA, CDR2 FQGNSA. V lost 1 base and J lost 1; bases outside the gene matches: 2. The CDR3 runs to 16 residues. The CDR3 is CASSLVAGGNTGELFF. The CDR3 nucleotides are TGTGCCAGCAGCTTAGTTGCGGGGGGGAACACCGGGGAGCTGTTTTTT. The full variable domain, in which reference TRBV7-2 and TRBJ2-2 provide the parts outside the CDR3, is GAGVSQSPSNKVTEKGKDVELRCDPISGHTALYWYRQSLGQGLEFLIYFQGNSAPDKSGLPSDRFSAERTGGSVSTLTIQRTQQEDSAVYLCASSLVAGGNTGELFFGEGSRLTVL.

The chain has TRBV7-8 and TRBJ2-5; the match to TRBD1 covers 10 bases. Germline V CDR1 and CDR2: SGHVS, FQNEAQ. The CDR3 loop spans 16 amino acids. V dropped 3 bases and J dropped 5; count of bases not matched to a gene: 9. In DNA form, the CDR3 reads TGTGCCAGCAGCTTGAGCAGACAGGGGGCAGGGGAGACCCAGTACTTC. Residues: CASSLSRQGAGETQYF.

This clone turned up a few times. V is TRBV11-2 and J is TRBJ2-1, with TRBD1 identical over 7 bases. Germline CDR1 is SGHAT and CDR2 is FQNNGV. CDR3 size: 16 residues. With 1 base clipped from V and 5 bases from J, the junction kept 8 bases outside the gene matches. CDR3 nucleotides: TGTGCCAGCAGCTTAGGCTTGACAGGGAACCACAATGAGCAGTTCTTC. It is translated as CASSLGLTGNHNEQFF.

This chain uses TRBV5-6 with TRBJ1-2; no definite D call. Germline V gives CDR1 SGHDT, CDR2 YYEEEE. The CDR3 loop spans 15 amino acids. Trimming took off 0 bases at V and 4 bases at J, with 13 bases between the two ends. This CDR3 is CASSLGSVIGYGYTF. The CDR3 nucleotides read TGTGCCAGCAGCTTGGGTTCGGTAATCGGCTATGGCTACACCTTC.

The rearrangement links TRBV11-2 to TRBJ1-1, with no clear D. V was pared by 1 base and J by 5 bases, with 11 bases between. CDR3 length: 14 residues. The germline V gene has CDR1 SGHAT and CDR2 FQNNGV. The CDR3 nucleotides read TGTGCCAGCAGCTTAGGTCCGGGGAGGACTGAAGCTTTCTTT. Translating it yields CASSLGPGRTEAFF.

The V gene is TRBV28, the J gene TRBJ1-2, with a possible D match to TRBD1 (6 bases). Germline CDR1 and CDR2: MDHEN and SYDVKM. The ends were cut back, 3 bases at V and 6 bases at J, with 11 bases in the middle. The CDR3 is 13 amino acids. The CDR3 DNA reads TGTGCCAGCAGTTTCGGGACAAGGCATGGCTACACCTTC. Its translation is CASSFGTRHGYTF.

The chain combines TRBV5-4 with TRBJ2-1; TRBD2 agrees at 12 bases. Germline V gives CDR1 SGHNT, CDR2 YYREEE (reference sequence). The CDR3 is 15 residues long. V dropped 3 bases and J dropped 6; count of bases not matched to a gene: 4. The CDR3 DNA sequence: TGTGCCAGCAGCTCAGGGACTAGCGGGCTCAATGAGCAGTTCTTC. Translation: CASSSGTSGLNEQFF. Looking up the rest from reference TRBV5-4 and TRBJ2-1 gives the full variable domain: ETGVTQSPTHLIKTRGQQVTLRCSSQSGHNTVSWYQQALGQGPQFIFQYYREEENGRGNFPPRFSGLQFPNYSSELNVNALELDDSALYLCASSSGTSGLNEQFFGPGTRLTVL.

V is TRBV9 and J is TRBJ1-1; TRBD1 matches 7 bases. Per germline, CDR1 SGDLS and CDR2 YYNGEE. This CDR3 comprises 15 residues. V gave up 4 bases and J gave up 1 base; unmatched junction bases: 7. For the CDR3, the DNA is TGTGCCAGCAGCCTAGAGGACAGGAGGAACACTGAAGCTTTCTTT. Protein: CASSLEDRRNTEAFF.

The chain is built from TRBV19 and TRBJ1-1; possibly TRBD1 for D (5 bases). Per the germline V gene, CDR1 is LNHDA and CDR2 is SQIVND (reference sequence). The CDR3 sequence is 15 residues long. Trimming pared 6 bases from V and 1 base from J, leaving 15 bases between. The chain's CDR3 is CASRAPRARNTEAFF. The CDR3 DNA is TGTGCCAGTAGAGCCCCCAGGGCGAGGAACACTGAAGCTTTCTTT.

This chain joins TRBV11-3 and TRBJ2-7; 7 positions match TRBD1. The germline CDR1 and CDR2 sequences are SGHNT and YENEEA. J gave up 5 bases and V 5 bases, and 12 bases lay outside the gene matches. This CDR3 spans 15 amino acids. The CDR3 DNA sequence: TGTGCCAGCAGCAGGACAGGATCTCGTTTGAACGAGCAGTACTTC. Its translation: CASSRTGSRLNEQYF.

The rearrangement links TRBV30 to TRBJ1-4; 7 bases agree with TRBD1. Trimming took 6 bases from V and 3 from J; bases not matched to a gene: 4. The CDR3 has 13 residues. Germline CDR1 reads GTSNPN; CDR2 reads SVGIG (reference sequence). The CDR3 protein is CACRTGANEKLFF. The CDR3 coding sequence is TGTGCCTGCCGTACAGGGGCTAATGAAAAACTGTTTTTT.

The CDR3 DNA reads TGTGCCAGCAGCTTAGGGGGGGGGTTTAATCAGCCCCAGCATTTT. Residues: CASSLGGGFNQPQHF. This chain joins TRBV7-6 and TRBJ1-5; a weak D match, TRBD1 (5 bases). The V and J ends lost 1 base and 4 bases respectively, with 11 bases between them. CDR1 and CDR2 from the germline V gene are SGHVS and FNYEAQ. This CDR3 spans 15 amino acids.

The rearrangement joins TRBV19 to TRBJ2-3; 8 nucleotides align to TRBD1. This CDR3 has 15 residues. Germline V gene lookup returns CDR1 LNHDA and CDR2 SQIVND (reference sequence). Trimming took 6 bases from V and 1 from J; bases not matched to a gene: 6. The CDR3 nucleotides are TGTGCCAGTAGCCCACAGGGGGACCGCACAGATACGCAGTATTTT. Amino acids: CASSPQGDRTDTQYF.

This chain uses TRBV6-1 with TRBJ1-5, with 7 bases aligning to TRBD1. The length of the CDR3 is 14 residues. The V gene's germline CDR1 is MNHNS and CDR2 SASEGT. Unmatched junction bases numbered 16, after V lost 10 bases and J lost 10 bases. CDR3 sequence: CATKRDSSSGPQHF. The CDR3 nucleotides are TGTGCCACCAAGAGGGACAGCTCAAGTGGACCCCAGCATTTT.

This chain connects TRBV5-1 to TRBJ1-2; 10 bases are shared with TRBD1. This CDR3 comprises 15 residues. Per germline, CDR1 SGHRS and CDR2 YFSETQ. Trimming cost V 4 bases and J 4 bases; bases outside gene matches: 7. The CDR3 here is CASSRDRGEAYGYTF. The CDR3, as DNA: TGCGCCAGCAGCAGGGACAGGGGAGAAGCCTATGGCTACACCTTC.

CDR3: CASSLAHGRLGDTEAFF. CDR3 bases: TGTGCCAGCAGCTTAGCGCATGGCAGACTAGGGGACACTGAAGCTTTCTTT. This chain links TRBV7-2 with TRBJ1-1, with D tentatively TRBD1 (5 bases). The CDR3 sequence is 17 residues long. The germline V gene has CDR1 SGHTA and CDR2 FQGNSA. The V end lost 0 bases, the J end lost 3 bases, and 17 bases lay between the germline ends.

The chain links TRBV5-6 to TRBJ1-1; 7 bases fit TRBD1. This CDR3 has 15 residues. CDR1 is SGHDT and CDR2 is YYEEEE in the germline V gene. V lost 3 bases to trimming and J lost 4 bases; unmatched junction nucleotides: 9. CDR3 protein: CASSSQTGLGTEAFF. In nucleotides, the CDR3 is TGTGCCAGCAGCTCCCAGACAGGGCTGGGCACTGAAGCTTTCTTT.

This sequence joins TRBV19 and TRBJ2-7; D may be TRBD1 (5 bases). V lost 5 bases and J 2 bases, leaving 10 bases between the germline ends. Germline-derived CDR1 and CDR2 are LNHDA and SQIVND (reference sequence). The CDR3 contains 13 residues. As DNA, the CDR3 is TGTGCCAGTAGTCTCCAGGGCGCCTACGAGCAGTACTTC. It yields the protein CASSLQGAYEQYF.

This chain connects TRBV19 to TRBJ1-6; no definite D call. The germline V and J ends were trimmed by 6 bases and 7 bases, with 10 bases remaining between them. Germline values: CDR1 LNHDA, CDR2 SQIVND (reference sequence). This CDR3 has 13 amino acids. CDR3 amino acids: CASRPPGNSPLHF. The CDR3 DNA reads as TGTGCCAGTAGGCCCCCGGGAAATTCACCCCTCCACTTT.

The rearrangement uses TRBV5-8 and TRBJ2-5; the match to TRBD2 covers 9 bases. Looked up from germline, CDR1 is SGHTS and CDR2 is YDEGEE. V was clipped by 7 bases and J by 4 bases; unmatched bases: 11. The CDR3 is 15 amino acids. This chain's CDR3 is CASGVAGASGETQYF. The CDR3 DNA sequence: TGTGCCAGCGGAGTAGCGGGGGCCTCGGGAGAGACCCAGTACTTC.

The rearrangement links TRBV28 to TRBJ2-5; the D is unclear. V lost 3 bases, J lost 2 bases, and 10 bases lay in between. CDR3 length: 14 amino acids. Germline assignment: CDR1 MDHEN and CDR2 SYDVKM. CDR3 loop: CASSFPRVQETQYF. The CDR3, as DNA: TGTGCCAGCAGTTTTCCCCGGGTTCAAGAGACCCAGTACTTC.